The clone carrying this T cell receptor beta chain was seen only a few times. Antigen specificity is unknown. The entry originates in a study of PD-1 blockade in classical Hodgkin lymphoma. V lost 5 bases, J lost 6 bases, and 6 bases stayed unmatched. Germline V gene lookup returns CDR1 SGHTA and CDR2 FQGNSA. The CDR3 extends over 14 amino acids. Broader study findings: Factors driving the repertoire differences, possibly disease activity or prior therapy, remain undefined. Nivolumab initiated under 1 year post-ASCT led to patient exclusion.

The time point was: cycle 4 day 1 (C4D1), after more than 5 weeks of nivolumab. In every patient, relapse followed autologous stem cell transplantation, while exposure to brentuximab vedotin differed. Best responses fell into complete response, partial response or progressive disease. Profiling relied on immunoSEQ multiplex PCR, and the TCRdb table lists in-frame clones only, not all of them. The top ten clones hold approximately 3.5% of a sample with fewer than 30,000 clones, 72% of them seen once. The receptor comes from a human donor with classical Hodgkin lymphoma. Material: peripheral blood mononuclear cells (PBMCs), obtained before the fourth cycle of nivolumab. The V and J genes are TRBV7-2 and TRBJ2-1, with 8 bases that match TRBD1. The CDR3 sequence is CASSEGQVFNEQFF. CDR3 DNA sequence: TGTGCCAGCAGCGAGGGACAGGTCTTCAATGAGCAGTTCTTC.